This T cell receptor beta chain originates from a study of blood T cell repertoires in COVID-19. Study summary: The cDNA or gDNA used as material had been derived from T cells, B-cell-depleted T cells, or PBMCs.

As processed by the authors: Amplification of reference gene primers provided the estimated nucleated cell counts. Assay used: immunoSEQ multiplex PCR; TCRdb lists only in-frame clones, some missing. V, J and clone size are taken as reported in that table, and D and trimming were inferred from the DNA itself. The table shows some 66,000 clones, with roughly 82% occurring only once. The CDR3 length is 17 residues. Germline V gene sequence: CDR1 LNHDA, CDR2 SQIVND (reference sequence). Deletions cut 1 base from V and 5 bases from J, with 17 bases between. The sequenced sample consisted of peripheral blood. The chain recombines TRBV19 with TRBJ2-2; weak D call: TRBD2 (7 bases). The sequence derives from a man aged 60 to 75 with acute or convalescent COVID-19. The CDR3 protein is CASSIATSGGLTGELFF. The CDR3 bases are TGTGCCAGTAGTATAGCTACCTCGGGGGGCCTGACCGGGGAGCTGTTTTTT.